A single sample is the source of the 5 T cell receptor beta chains below, sequenced in a study of cytomegalovirus exposure and HLA in healthy donors (dated by TCRdb to about 2017). Libraries came from the immunoSEQ multiplex PCR assay. For the multiplex PCR, a mixture combining 60 forward primers for TCR Vbeta segments and 13 reverse primers for TCR Jbeta segments was used. This immuneACCESS table, as held by TCRdb, lists in-frame sequences with V and J called but not all clones. Of the missing ones, under half trace to an unresolved V gene in checked studies; the others have no known cause. The sample contains around 140,000 clones, roughly 80% of them found a single time. The ten top clones hold 4.5% of the sample. Sequencing was done on a sample of PBMCs. Receptors originate from a man aged 35-49 years in good health and CMV-seronegative.

The chain uses TRBV16 and TRBJ2-7, with D perhaps matching TRBD1 (5 bases). Germline assignment: CDR1 KGHSY and CDR2 FQNENV. The V end lost 6 bases, the J end lost 3 bases, and 18 bases lay between the germline ends. This CDR3 region has 15 residues. DNA of the CDR3: TGTGCCAGCAGTCTTTCAGGGCTCTCTCTCTACGAGCAGTACTTC. Amino acid sequence: CASSLSGLSLYEQYF.

The chain recombines TRBV10-1 with TRBJ2-5; the D gene is possibly TRBD2 (7 bases). The germline V gene encodes CDR1 WNHNN and CDR2 SYGVQD (reference sequence). This CDR3 has 14 residues. Trimming pared 8 bases from V and 3 bases from J, leaving 16 bases between. The CDR3, as DNA: TGCGCCAGCGGGGGCGGGGGATACGAAGAGACCCAGTACTTC. This gives the protein CASGGGGYEETQYF.

This clone appeared a single time. The chain combines TRBV4-1 with TRBJ2-7; TRBD2 aligns across 8 bases. The CDR3 contains 16 residues. Germline CDR1 is MGHRA and CDR2 is YSYEKL. Trimming removed 5 bases from V and 7 bases from J; junction bases left unmatched: 16. The CDR3 region is CASSTAPDGGASEQYF. In DNA, the CDR3 is TGCGCCAGCAGCACAGCCCCGGACGGGGGGGCCAGTGAGCAGTACTTC.

The rearrangement joins TRBV5-6 to TRBJ2-5, with a possible D match to TRBD1 (5 bases). TRBJ2-7 explains the end of the DNA better; the J call may be wrong. This CDR3 contains 11 residues. Germline assignment: CDR1 SGHDT and CDR2 YYEEEE. The CDR3 loop reads CASSQGSEQYF. The DNA for the CDR3 is TGTGCCAGCAGCCAGGGCTCCGAGCAGTACTTC.

This clone is a singleton in its sample. The chain carries TRBV6-1 and TRBJ2-3, with 9 nucleotides matching TRBD2. With 2 bases clipped from V and 1 base from J, the junction kept 1 base outside the gene matches. The CDR3 totals 15 residues. The germline V gene has CDR1 MNHNS and CDR2 SASEGT. The CDR3 sequence is CASSELAGRTDTQYF. The CDR3 DNA reads as TGTGCCAGCAGTGAACTAGCGGGACGCACAGATACGCAGTATTTT.